A single T cell receptor beta chain is shown here with its context. Reverse transcription of 0.5 to 1 ug RNA was carried out with random hexamers. Multiplex immunoSEQ PCR targeted 54 Vbeta and 13 Jbeta TCR beta segments. Each CDR3 protein is one row after TCRdb ran MiXCR on the immunoSEQ multiplex PCR reads. Found here are more than 150,000 distinct CDR3 sequences, about 96% of them singletons; the top ten hold about 0.13%. This record belongs to a study of CD8 T cells in Susac syndrome. The V segment lost 6 bases and the J segment 3 bases; nucleotides outside the gene matches: 10. Germline V gene lookup returns CDR1 MNHEY and CDR2 SVGEGT. The CDR3 is 15 residues long. Both CD4+ and CD8+ T cells were negatively isolated, and TEMRA cells underwent FACS enrichment.

This receptor was identified in a human donor with Susac syndrome. Sequencing input: CD4+ T cells from PBMCs. The rearrangement uses TRBV6-2 or TRBV6-3 and TRBJ2-7; 8 bases map to TRBD1. The CDR3 bases are TGTGCCAGCAGCTACAGGGGGTCCTCTAACTACGAGCAGTACGTC. It is translated as CASSYRGSSNYEQYV.